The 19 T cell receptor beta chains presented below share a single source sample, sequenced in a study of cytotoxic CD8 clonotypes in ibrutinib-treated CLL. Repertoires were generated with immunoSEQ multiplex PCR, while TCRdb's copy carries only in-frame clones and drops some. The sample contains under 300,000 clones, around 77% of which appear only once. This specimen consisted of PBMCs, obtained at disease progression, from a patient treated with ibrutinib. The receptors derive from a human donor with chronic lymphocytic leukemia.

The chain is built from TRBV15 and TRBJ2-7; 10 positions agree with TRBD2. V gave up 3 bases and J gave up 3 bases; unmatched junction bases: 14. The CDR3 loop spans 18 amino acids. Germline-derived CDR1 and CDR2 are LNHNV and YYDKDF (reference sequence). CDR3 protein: CATSSNPGLLAGDYEQYF. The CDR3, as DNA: TGTGCCACCAGCAGCAATCCCGGTCTCCTAGCGGGGGACTACGAGCAGTACTTC. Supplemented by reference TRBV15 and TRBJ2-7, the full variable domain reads DAMVIQNPRYQVTQFGKPVTLSCSQTLNHNVMYWYQQKSSQAPKLLFHYYDKDFNNEADTPDNFQSRRPNTSFCFLDIRSPGLGDTAMYLCATSSNPGLLAGDYEQYFGPGTRLTVT.

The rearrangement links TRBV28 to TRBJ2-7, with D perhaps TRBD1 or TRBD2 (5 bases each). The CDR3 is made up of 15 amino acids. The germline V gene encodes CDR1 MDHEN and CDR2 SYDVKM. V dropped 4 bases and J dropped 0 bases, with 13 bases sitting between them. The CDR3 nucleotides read TGTGCCAGCAGTTCCCAATGGGACGGCTCCTACGAGCAGTACTTC. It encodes CASSSQWDGSYEQYF.

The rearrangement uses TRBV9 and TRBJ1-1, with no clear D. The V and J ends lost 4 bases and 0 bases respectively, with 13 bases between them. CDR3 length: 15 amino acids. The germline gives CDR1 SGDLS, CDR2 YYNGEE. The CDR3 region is CASSPVGNMNTEAFF. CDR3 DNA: TGTGCCAGCAGCCCAGTGGGGAATATGAACACTGAAGCTTTCTTT.

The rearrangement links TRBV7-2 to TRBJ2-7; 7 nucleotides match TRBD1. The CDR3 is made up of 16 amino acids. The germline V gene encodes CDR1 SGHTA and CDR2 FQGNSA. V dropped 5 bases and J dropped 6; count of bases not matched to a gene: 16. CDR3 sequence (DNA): TGTGCCAGCAGCCCACAGTCATCGACAGGGTTTGGCGAGCAGTACTTC. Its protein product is CASSPQSSTGFGEQYF.

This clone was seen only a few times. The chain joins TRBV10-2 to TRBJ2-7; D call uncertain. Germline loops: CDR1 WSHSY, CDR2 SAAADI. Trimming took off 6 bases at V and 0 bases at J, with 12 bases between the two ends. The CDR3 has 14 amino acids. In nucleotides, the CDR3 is TGCGCCAGCAGGCGGTGGCCGAGCTCCTACGAGCAGTACTTC. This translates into CASRRWPSSYEQYF.

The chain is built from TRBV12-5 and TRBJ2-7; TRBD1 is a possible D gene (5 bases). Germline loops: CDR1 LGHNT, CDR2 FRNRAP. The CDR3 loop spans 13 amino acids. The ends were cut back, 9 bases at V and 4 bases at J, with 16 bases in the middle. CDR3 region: CASAWTTGYEQYF. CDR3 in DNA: TGTGCTAGCGCGTGGACAACTGGGTACGAGCAGTACTTC.

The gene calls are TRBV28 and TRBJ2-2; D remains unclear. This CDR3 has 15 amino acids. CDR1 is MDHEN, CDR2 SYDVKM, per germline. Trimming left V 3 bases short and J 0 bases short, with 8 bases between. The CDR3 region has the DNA TGTGCCAGCAGTTTCTATCGAACGAACACCGGGGAGCTGTTTTTT. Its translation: CASSFYRTNTGELFF.

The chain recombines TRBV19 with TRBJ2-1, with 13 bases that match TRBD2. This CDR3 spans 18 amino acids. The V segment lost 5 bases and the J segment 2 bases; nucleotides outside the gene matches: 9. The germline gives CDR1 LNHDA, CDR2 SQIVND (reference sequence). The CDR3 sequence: CASSSDRLAGGPYNEQFF. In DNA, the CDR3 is TGTGCCAGTAGTTCTGACCGACTAGCGGGAGGTCCCTACAATGAGCAGTTCTTC.

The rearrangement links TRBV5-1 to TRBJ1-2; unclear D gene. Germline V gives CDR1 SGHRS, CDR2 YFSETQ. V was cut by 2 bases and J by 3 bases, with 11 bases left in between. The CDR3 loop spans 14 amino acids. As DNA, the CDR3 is TGCGCCAGCAGCTTAGGGCAGCCGGACTATGGCTACACCTTC. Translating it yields CASSLGQPDYGYTF.

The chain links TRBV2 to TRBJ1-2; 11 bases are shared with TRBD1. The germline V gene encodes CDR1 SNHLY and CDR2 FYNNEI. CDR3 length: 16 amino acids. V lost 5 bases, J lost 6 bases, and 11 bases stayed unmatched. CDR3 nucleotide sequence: TGTGCCAGCAGTCTGGACAGGGGGCCACGATTCGATGGCTACACCTTC. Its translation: CASSLDRGPRFDGYTF.

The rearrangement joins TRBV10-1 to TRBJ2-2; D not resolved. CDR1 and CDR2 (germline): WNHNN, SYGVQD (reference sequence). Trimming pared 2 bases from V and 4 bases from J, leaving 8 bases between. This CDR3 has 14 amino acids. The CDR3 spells CASSEGPATGELFF. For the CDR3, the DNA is TGCGCCAGCAGTGAGGGGCCCGCCACCGGGGAGCTGTTTTTT.

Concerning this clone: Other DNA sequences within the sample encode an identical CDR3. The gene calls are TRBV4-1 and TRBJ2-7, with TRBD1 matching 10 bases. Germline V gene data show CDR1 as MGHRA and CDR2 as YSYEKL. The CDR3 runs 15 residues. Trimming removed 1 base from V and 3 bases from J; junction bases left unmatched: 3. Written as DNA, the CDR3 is TGCGCCAGCAGCCAAGGGACAGGGGGGGGCTACGAGCAGTACTTC. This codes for CASSQGTGGGYEQYF.

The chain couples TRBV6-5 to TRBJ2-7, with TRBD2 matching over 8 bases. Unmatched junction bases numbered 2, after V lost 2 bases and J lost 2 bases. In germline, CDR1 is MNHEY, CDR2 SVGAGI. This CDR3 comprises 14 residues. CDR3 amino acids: CASSYGGGTYEQYF. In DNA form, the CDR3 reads TGTGCCAGCAGTTACGGCGGGGGGACCTACGAGCAGTACTTC.

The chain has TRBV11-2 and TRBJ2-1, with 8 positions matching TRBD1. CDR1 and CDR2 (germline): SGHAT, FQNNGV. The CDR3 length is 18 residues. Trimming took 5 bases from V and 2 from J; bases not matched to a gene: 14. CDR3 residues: CASSRISSQGGTYNEQFF. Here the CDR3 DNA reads TGTGCCAGCAGCCGAATCTCCTCACAGGGGGGCACCTACAATGAGCAGTTCTTC.

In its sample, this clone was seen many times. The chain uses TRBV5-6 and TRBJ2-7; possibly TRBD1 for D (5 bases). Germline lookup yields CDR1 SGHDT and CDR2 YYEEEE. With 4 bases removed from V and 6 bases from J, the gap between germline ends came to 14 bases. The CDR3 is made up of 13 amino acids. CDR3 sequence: CASSDPGWAEQYF. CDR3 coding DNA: TGTGCCAGCAGCGACCCAGGGTGGGCCGAGCAGTACTTC.

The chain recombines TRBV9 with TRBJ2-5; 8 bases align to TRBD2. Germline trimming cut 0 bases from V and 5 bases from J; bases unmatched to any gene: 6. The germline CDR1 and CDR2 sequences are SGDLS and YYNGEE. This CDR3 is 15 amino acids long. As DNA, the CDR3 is TGTGCCAGCAGCGTAGACGGACTAGCTCGGGAGACCCAGTACTTC. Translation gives CASSVDGLARETQYF.

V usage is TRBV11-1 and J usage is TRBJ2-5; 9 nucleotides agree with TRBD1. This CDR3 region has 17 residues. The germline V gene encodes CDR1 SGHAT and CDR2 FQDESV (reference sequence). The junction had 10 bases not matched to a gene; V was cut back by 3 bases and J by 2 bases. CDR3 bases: TGTGCCAGCAGCTTGCAGGGAAACGACAGGGGGCAAGAGACCCAGTACTTC. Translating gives CASSLQGNDRGQETQYF.

The CDR3 DNA sequence: TGCAGCGTTGAACTAGCGGGAGGAGTCACCTACGAGCAGTACTTC. It codes for CSVELAGGVTYEQYF. V gene TRBV29-1 combines with J gene TRBJ2-7; 11 positions agree with TRBD2. The junction had 5 bases not matched to a gene; V was cut back by 2 bases and J by 2 bases. The CDR3 consists of 15 residues. Looked up from germline, CDR1 is SQVTM and CDR2 is ANQGSEA.

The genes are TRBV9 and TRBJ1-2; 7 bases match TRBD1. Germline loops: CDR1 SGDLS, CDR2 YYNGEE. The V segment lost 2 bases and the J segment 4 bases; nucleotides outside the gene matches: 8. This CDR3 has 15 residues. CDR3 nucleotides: TGTGCCAGCAGCGTTGGGAGGGGGCGAGGCTATGGCTACACCTTC. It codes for CASSVGRGRGYGYTF.